This T cell receptor (beta chain) was observed in a study of shared clonotypes between healthy human individuals. The repertoire was sequenced with immunoSEQ multiplex PCR; TCRdb's copy has only in-frame clones and lacks some. The data hold millions of clones, with around 94% observed a single time. This CDR3 is built from 14 residues. V was pared by 4 bases and J by 0 bases, with 8 bases between. Germline CDR1 and CDR2: MRHNA and SNTAGT. The chain has TRBV6-4 and TRBJ2-3; D call uncertain. The origin of this receptor is a man aged 18 to 29 in good health. The sample comprised naive CD4+ T cells sorted from blood. Subset given: CD45RA+ positively selected. DNA for the CDR3: TGTGCCAGCAGTGTCAGGATCAGCACAGATACGCAGTATTTT. This encodes CASSVRISTDTQYF.